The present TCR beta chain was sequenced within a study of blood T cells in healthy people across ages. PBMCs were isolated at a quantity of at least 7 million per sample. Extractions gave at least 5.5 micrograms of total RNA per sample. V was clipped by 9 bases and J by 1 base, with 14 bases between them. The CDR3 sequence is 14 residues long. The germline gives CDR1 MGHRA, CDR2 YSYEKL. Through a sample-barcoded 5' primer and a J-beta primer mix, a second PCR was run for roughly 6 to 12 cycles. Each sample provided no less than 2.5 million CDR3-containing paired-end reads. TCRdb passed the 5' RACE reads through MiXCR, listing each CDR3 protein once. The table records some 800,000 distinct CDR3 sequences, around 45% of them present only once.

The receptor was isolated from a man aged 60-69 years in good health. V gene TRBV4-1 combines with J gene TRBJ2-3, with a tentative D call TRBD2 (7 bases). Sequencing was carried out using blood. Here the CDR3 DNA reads TGCGCCAGTCGGGGGCTAGCGGGCACAGATACGCAGTATTTT. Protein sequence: CASRGLAGTDTQYF.